The rows below give T cell receptor beta chains drawn from one sample of a study of T cells in Graves' hyperthyroidism and ophthalmopathy. Each CDR3 protein gets one entry after TCRdb re-called the multiplex PCR reads with MiXCR. The sample yields hundreds of thousands of distinct CDR3 sequences, 35% to 45% seen once. The sequenced sample consisted of blood. The source of these receptors is a man aged 18 to 29 with Graves' hyperthyroidism. Both conserved end residues are part of each CDR3. D genes are given only for firm matches. The listing skips clone size in some rows; elsewhere it reads once, few, many or a size class.

v_gene	d_gene	j_gene	abundance	CDR3nt	CDR3aa
TRBV5-1	.	TRBJ2-2	.	TGCGCCAGCAGCTTGGAGGCAGGGCACACCGGGGAGCTGTTTTTT	CASSLEAGHTGELFF
TRBV10-3	.	TRBJ2-7	.	TGTGCCAGCGGAGGGGTGCAGTACTTC	CASGGVQYF
TRBV7-2	.	TRBJ2-2	few	TGTGCCAGCAGCTTTTGGGGAATCGGGGAGCTGTTTTTT	CASSFWGIGELFF
TRBV2	TRBD2	TRBJ2-2	.	TGTGCCAGCATCCTGGAGGCTAGCGGGGCCGGGGAGCTGTTTTTT	CASILEASGAGELFF
TRBV6-1	.	TRBJ1-1	.	TGTGCCAGCATTAAGGGGTTGAAAGCTTTCTTT	CASIKGLKAFF
TRBV14	.	TRBJ1-2	.	TGTGCCAGCAGCCAAGATCTGGACAGTAGTGGCTACACCTTC	CASSQDLDSSGYTF
TRBV15	.	TRBJ1-5	.	TGTGCCACCAGCAGCGGCGCCAACAATCAGCCCCAGCATTTT	CATSSGANNQPQHF
TRBV20-1	TRBD2	TRBJ2-7	few	TGCAGTGCTGGGGATGGAGCGGGAGGGCCCTACGAGCAGTACTTC	CSAGDGAGGPYEQYF
TRBV12-3/TRBV12-4	.	TRBJ1-1	many	TGTGCCAGCACCGCCATGGCTGAAGCTTTCTTT	CASTAMAEAFF
TRBV10-3	.	TRBJ2-2	many	TGTGCCATCAGTGAGTCCGCGGTGTCGGGGCGAGGGGAGCTGTTTTTT	CAISESAVSGRGELFF
TRBV7-2	.	TRBJ1-5	many	TGTGCCAGCAGCGGACCGGGCCAGCCCCAGCATTTT	CASSGPGQPQHF
TRBV20-1	TRBD2	TRBJ2-7	few	TGCAGTGCTAGAGATTGGACTAGCGGGATGGTCTCCTACGAGCAGTACTTC	CSARDWTSGMVSYEQYF
TRBV15	.	TRBJ2-2	many	TGTGCCACCAGCAGAATAGCGGACCGAGGCGGGGAGCTGTTTTTT	CATSRIADRGGELFF
TRBV19	.	TRBJ1-5	.	TGTGCCAGTAGTATCTGGGAGGACCTCTATAGCAATCAGCCCCAGCATTTT	CASSIWEDLYSNQPQHF
TRBV20-1	.	TRBJ2-7	.	TGCAGTGCTAGTTCAACTAGCCGCCCGGACGAGCAGTACTTC	CSASSTSRPDEQYF
TRBV7-9	.	TRBJ2-5	.	TGTGCCAGCAGCTTAATCCGCGCAGGAGGGGAGACCCAGTACTTC	CASSLIRAGGETQYF
TRBV7-2	TRBD2	TRBJ2-7	few	TGTGCCAGCAGCTTAGCGCAAGGTAGCGGGGGAATCTACGAGCAGTACTTC	CASSLAQGSGGIYEQYF
TRBV5-1	.	TRBJ1-2	.	TGTGCCAGCAGCTCTTCTCGGACAGTATATGGCTACACCTTC	CASSSSRTVYGYTF
TRBV10-3	.	TRBJ2-2	.	TGTGCCAGCAGGGGATCGACAGGAAACACCGGGGAGCTGTTTTTT	CASRGSTGNTGELFF
TRBV20-1	TRBD1	TRBJ1-1	many	TGCAGCGTTCTACAGGGGGACACTGAAGCTTTCTTT	CSVLQGDTEAFF
TRBV6-5	.	TRBJ1-2	.	TGTGCCAGCAGTTCGCTGGCAAACTATGGCTACACCTTC	CASSSLANYGYTF
TRBV20-1	.	TRBJ2-2	.	TGCAGTGCTGGTAGAGGGGGGGCCCCGAACACCGGGGAGCTGTTTTTT	CSAGRGGAPNTGELFF
TRBV7-2	.	TRBJ1-6	.	TGTGCCACCGCACCCGGGGAGGGATATAATTCACCCCTCCACTTT	CATAPGEGYNSPLHF
TRBV7-6	TRBD1	TRBJ2-7	many	TGTGCCAGCAGCCTGGGACAGGGGCTCTACGAGCAGTACTTC	CASSLGQGLYEQYF
TRBV10-2	TRBD1	TRBJ1-2	.	TGCGCCAGCAGTGCCGGAGACAGGGAGGAGAATGGCTACACCTTC	CASSAGDREENGYTF
TRBV20-1	.	TRBJ1-2	many	TGCAGTGCTAGCCCAACTACGGGACGGCTGTATGGCTACACCTTC	CSASPTTGRLYGYTF
TRBV10-3	.	TRBJ1-2	many	TGTGCCATCAGCGGTTGGGGGCTCGGGGACTATGGCTACACCTTC	CAISGWGLGDYGYTF
TRBV10-3	.	TRBJ2-7	.	TGTGCCATCAGGGTGACAGCCTACGAGCAGTACTTC	CAIRVTAYEQYF
TRBV7-2	TRBD1	TRBJ1-2	.	TGTGCCAGCCGCCGGACAGGGATACGGTATGGCTACACCTTC	CASRRTGIRYGYTF
TRBV10-1	.	TRBJ2-5	many	TGCGCCAGCAGTTGGGTAGAAGAGACCCAGTACTTC	CASSWVEETQYF
TRBV2	.	TRBJ1-6	.	TGTGCCAGCAGTGAATTGGGGGGCAAGCCACCCCTCCACTTT	CASSELGGKPPLHF
TRBV29-1	.	TRBJ1-2	many	TGCAGCGTTGAAGATGGCGGGCCTAGGTATGGCTACACCTTC	CSVEDGGPRYGYTF
TRBV7-4	.	TRBJ2-5	many	TGTGCCAGCAGCTTAGCTGGTGAAGCGGAGACCCAGTACTTC	CASSLAGEAETQYF
TRBV10-3	.	TRBJ1-4	many	TGTGCCATCAGTGAGCGGGGGGGAGATGAAAAACTGTTTTTT	CAISERGGDEKLFF
TRBV2	.	TRBJ2-7	few	TGTGCCAGCAGTGAAACTATCGCCTACGAGCAGTACTTC	CASSETIAYEQYF
TRBV9	.	TRBJ2-5	.	TGTGCCAGCAGCGCGTCGGGATGGGGGATCCAAGAGACCCAGTACTTC	CASSASGWGIQETQYF
TRBV5-8	.	TRBJ1-1	few	TGTGCCAGCAACGTTGGCGAGGGCTCCACTGAAGCTTTCTTT	CASNVGEGSTEAFF
TRBV20-1	TRBD1	TRBJ1-1	few	TGCAGTGCTAGTGGGGGGGACAGGGGCGGTGAAGCTTTCTTT	CSASGGDRGGEAFF
TRBV27	.	TRBJ1-1	few	TGTGCCAGCAGTTTGAAAGCGAACACTGAAGCTTTCTTT	CASSLKANTEAFF
TRBV9	.	TRBJ2-7	many	TGTGCCAGCAGCCCGTTGGAGGACTACGAGCAGTACTTC	CASSPLEDYEQYF
TRBV29-1	TRBD1	TRBJ1-4	once	TGCAGTGGGGGACAGGGGGAACAACTGTTTTTT	CSGGQGEQLFF
TRBV7-2	.	TRBJ2-7	many	TGTGCCAGCAGCTTAGATGCGGGACAGCCTGCGAGTGAGCAGTACTTC	CASSLDAGQPASEQYF
TRBV2	.	TRBJ2-1	.	TGTGCCAGCATGGGGGGACCCAATCCGCTACACAATGAGCAGTTCTTC	CASMGGPNPLHNEQFF
TRBV7-2	TRBD1	TRBJ1-3	many	TGTGCCAGCAGCGCCGGGACAGGTGGCTCTGGAAACACCATATATTTT	CASSAGTGGSGNTIYF
TRBV6-5	TRBD1	TRBJ2-5	.	TGTGCCAGCAGTTGGGGACAGGCAGAGACCCAGTACTTC	CASSWGQAETQYF